The source of this T cell receptor beta chain is a study of T cell responses to AZD1222 COVID-19 vaccine. The CDR3 runs to 16 residues. V shed 0 bases and J shed 9 bases, with 15 bases lying between them. In germline, CDR1 is LGHNA, CDR2 YSLEER. Measured with immunoSEQ multiplex PCR; TCRdb has only the in-frame clones, and not every one. Of about 100,000 clones listed, 80% to 90% are singletons. This clone was seen once. The chain joins TRBV4-3 to TRBJ1-6; weak D call: TRBD1 (6 bases). The source was peripheral blood, collected on day 0 of AZD1222 vaccination. The TCR sequence derives from an adult in good health. The chain's CDR3 is CASSQETAGAVSPLHF. CDR3 in DNA: TGCGCCAGCAGCCAAGAAACGGCAGGGGCGGTTTCACCCCTCCACTTT.